The TCR beta chain described here comes from a study of PD-1 blockade in mismatch repair-deficient tumors. As to this clone: What it recognizes is unknown.

Generated by immunoSEQ multiplex PCR, the TCRdb table keeps only in-frame clones and is missing some. This table holds about 25,000 clones, about 81% found once. Study-wide points: Rapid post-treatment expansion, then contraction, generally preceding radiologic response, marked tumor-resident clones.

This specimen was PBMCs, taken before pembrolizumab treatment. This TCR derives from an adult with mismatch repair-deficient cancer.

In DNA form, the CDR3 reads TGTGCCAGCAGCGTAGTAGGGGGATCCTACAATGAGCAGTTCTTC. Residues: CASSVVGGSYNEQFF. The chain recombines TRBV9 with TRBJ2-1; perhaps TRBD1 as D (6 bases). The CDR3 has 15 residues. CDR1 is SGDLS and CDR2 is YYNGEE in the germline V gene. V was cut by 0 bases and J by 1 base, with 8 bases left in between.